This TCR beta chain appears in the sequencing data of a study of brain T cells in children with intractable seizures. Study results and limitations: HCMV serostatus was not known, and viral specificity came from CDR3 similarity only. Pre-surgery blood may have been undersampled, hiding some clones.

The sequenced cases were selected for having the highest brain T cell transcript signatures. At least one anti-epileptic drug was given before surgery. This CDR3 region has 14 residues. Germline CDR1 reads SGHNT; CDR2 reads YYREEE (reference sequence). The ends were cut back, 1 base at V and 0 bases at J, with 8 bases in the middle. Assay: immunoSEQ multiplex PCR; the TCRdb copy retains only in-frame clones and omits some. The data show approximately 110,000 clones, around 94% seen once. As for this clone: Its specificity is not known.

The gene calls are TRBV5-4 and TRBJ2-7, with D possibly TRBD1 on 6 matching bases. The sequenced sample was peripheral blood, obtained at surgery. The clonotype comes from a boy under three years old with hemimegalencephaly and intractable seizures. This CDR3 reads CASSLLDSSYEQYF. For the CDR3, the DNA is TGTGCCAGCAGCTTGTTGGACAGCTCCTACGAGCAGTACTTC.